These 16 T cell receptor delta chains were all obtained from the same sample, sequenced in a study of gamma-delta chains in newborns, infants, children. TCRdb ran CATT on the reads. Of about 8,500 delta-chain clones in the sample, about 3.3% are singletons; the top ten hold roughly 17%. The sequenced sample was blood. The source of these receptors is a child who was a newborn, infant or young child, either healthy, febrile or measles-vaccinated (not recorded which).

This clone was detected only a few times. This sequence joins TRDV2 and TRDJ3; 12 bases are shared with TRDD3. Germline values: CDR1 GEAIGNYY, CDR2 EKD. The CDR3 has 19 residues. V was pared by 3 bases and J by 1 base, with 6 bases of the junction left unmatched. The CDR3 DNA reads TGTGCCTGTGACCTTCTGGGGGATACGCGGTCCTGGGACACCCGACAGATGTTTTTC. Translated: CACDLLGDTRSWDTRQMFF.

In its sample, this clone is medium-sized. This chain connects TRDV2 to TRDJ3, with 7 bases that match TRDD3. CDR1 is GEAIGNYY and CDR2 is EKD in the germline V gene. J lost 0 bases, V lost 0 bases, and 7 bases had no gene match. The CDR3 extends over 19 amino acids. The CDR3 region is CACDTVGIPISWDTRQMFF. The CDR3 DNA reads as TGTGCCTGTGACACCGTCGGGATACCGATCTCCTGGGACACCCGACAGATGTTTTTC.

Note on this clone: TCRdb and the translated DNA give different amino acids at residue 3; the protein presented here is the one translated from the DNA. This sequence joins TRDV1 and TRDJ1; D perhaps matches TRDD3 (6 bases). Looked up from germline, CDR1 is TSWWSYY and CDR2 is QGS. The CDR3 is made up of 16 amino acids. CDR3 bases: TGTGCTCCTGGGGAACGGGGGGGGCCCTACACCGATAAACTCATCTTT. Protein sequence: CAPGERGGPYTDKLIF.

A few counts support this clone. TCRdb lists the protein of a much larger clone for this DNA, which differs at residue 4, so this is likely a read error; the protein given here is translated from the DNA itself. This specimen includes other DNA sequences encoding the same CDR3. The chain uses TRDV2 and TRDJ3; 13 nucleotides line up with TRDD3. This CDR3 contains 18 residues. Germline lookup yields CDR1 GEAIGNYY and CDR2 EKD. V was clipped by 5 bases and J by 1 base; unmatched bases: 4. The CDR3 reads CACGTGGYASWDTRQMFF. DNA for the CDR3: TGTGCCTGTGGCACTGGGGGATACGCATCCTGGGACACCCGACAGATGTTTTTC.

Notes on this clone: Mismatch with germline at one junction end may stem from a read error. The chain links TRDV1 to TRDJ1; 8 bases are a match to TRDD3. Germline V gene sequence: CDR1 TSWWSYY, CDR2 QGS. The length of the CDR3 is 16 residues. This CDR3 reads CALGKLFYWGTDKLIF. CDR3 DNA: TGTGCTCTTGGGAAACTCTTCTACTGGGGGACCGATAAACTCATCTTT.

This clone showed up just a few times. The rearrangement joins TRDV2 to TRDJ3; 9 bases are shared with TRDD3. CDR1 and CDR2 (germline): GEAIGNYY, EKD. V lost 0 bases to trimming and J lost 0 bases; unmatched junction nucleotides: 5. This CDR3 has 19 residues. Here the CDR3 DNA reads TGTGCCTGTGACACCATTAGTGGGGGATACTCCTGGGACACCCGACAGATGTTTTTC. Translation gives CACDTISGGYSWDTRQMFF.

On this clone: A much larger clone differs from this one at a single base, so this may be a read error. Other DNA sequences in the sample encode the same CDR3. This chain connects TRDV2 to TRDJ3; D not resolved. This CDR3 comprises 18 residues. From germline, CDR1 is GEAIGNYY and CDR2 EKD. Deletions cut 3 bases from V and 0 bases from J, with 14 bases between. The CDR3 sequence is CACDAVGGSSWDTRQMFF. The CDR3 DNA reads TGTGCCTGTGACGCCGTGGGTGGAAGCTCCTGGGACACCCGACAGATGTTTTTC.

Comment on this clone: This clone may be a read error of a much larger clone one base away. In nucleotides, the CDR3 is TGTGCCTGTGACACCGGGGTGAGGATACCCAAAGCTTTGACAGCACAACTCTTCTTT. This codes for CACDTGVRIPKALTAQLFF. The J gene is TRDJ2, the V gene TRDV2, with a possible D match to TRDD3 (6 bases). The CDR3 loop spans 19 amino acids. The ends were cut back, 0 bases at V and 0 bases at J, with 19 bases in the middle. The germline gives CDR1 GEAIGNYY, CDR2 EKD.

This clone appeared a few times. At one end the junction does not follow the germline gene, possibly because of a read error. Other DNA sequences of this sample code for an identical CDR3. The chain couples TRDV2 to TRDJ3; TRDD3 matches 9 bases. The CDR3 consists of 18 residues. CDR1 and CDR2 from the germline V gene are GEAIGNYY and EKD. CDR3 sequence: CACDTGGYSSWGTRQMFF. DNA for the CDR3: TGTGCCTGTGACACGGGGGGATACAGCTCCTGGGGCACCCGACAGATGTTTTTC.

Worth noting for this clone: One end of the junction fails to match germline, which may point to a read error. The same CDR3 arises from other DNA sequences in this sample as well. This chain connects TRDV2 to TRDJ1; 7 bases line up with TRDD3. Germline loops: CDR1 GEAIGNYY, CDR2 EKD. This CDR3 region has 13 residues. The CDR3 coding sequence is TGCGCCTGTGACACGGGATACTTCGATAAACTCATCTTT. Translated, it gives CACDTGYFDKLIF.

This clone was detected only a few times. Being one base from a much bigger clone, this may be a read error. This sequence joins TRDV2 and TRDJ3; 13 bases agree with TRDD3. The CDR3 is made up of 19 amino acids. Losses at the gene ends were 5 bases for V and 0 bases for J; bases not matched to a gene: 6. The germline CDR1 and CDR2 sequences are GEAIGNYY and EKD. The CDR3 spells CACGILGDTSSWDTRQMFF. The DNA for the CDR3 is TGTGCCTGTGGCATACTGGGGGATACGAGCTCCTGGGACACCCGACAGATGTTTTTC.

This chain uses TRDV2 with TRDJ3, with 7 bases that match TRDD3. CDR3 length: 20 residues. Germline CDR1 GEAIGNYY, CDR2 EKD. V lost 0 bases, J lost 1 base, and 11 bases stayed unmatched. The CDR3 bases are TGTGCCTGTGACACCGGAGGTCTGGGGGCCCCATCCTGGGACACCCGACAGATGTTTTTC. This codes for CACDTGGLGAPSWDTRQMFF.

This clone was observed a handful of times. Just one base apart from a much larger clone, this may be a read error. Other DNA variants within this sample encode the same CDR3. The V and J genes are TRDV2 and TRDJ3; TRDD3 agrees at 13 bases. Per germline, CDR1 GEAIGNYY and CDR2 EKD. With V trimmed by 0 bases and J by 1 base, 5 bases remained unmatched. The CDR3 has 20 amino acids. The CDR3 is CACDTVLGDTRSWDTRQMFF. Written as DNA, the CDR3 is TGTGCCTGTGACACCGTACTGGGGGATACGCGGTCCTGGGACACCCGACAGATGTTTTTC.

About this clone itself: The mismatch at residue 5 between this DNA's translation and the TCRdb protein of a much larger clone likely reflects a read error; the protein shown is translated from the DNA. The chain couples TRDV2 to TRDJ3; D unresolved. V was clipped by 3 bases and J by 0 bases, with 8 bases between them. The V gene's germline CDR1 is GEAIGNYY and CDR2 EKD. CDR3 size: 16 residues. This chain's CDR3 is CACDCGSSWDTRQMFF. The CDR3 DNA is TGTGCCTGTGACTGTGGGAGCTCCTGGGACACCCGACAGATGTTTTTC.

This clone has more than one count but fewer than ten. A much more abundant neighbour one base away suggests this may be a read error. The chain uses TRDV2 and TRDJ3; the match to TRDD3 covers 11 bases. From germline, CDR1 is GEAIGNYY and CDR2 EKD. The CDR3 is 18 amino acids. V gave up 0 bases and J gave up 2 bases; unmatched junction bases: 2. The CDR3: CACDTVGGYAWDTRQMFF. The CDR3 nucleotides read TGTGCCTGTGACACCGTTGGGGGATACGCCTGGGACACCCGACAGATGTTTTTC.

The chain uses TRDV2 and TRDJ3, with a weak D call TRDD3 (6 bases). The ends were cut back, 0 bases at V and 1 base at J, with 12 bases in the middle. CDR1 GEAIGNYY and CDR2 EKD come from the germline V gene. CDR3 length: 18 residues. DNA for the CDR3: TGTGCCTGTGACACCGTACTGGGAACATCCTGGGACACCCGACAGATGTTTTTC. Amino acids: CACDTVLGTSWDTRQMFF.